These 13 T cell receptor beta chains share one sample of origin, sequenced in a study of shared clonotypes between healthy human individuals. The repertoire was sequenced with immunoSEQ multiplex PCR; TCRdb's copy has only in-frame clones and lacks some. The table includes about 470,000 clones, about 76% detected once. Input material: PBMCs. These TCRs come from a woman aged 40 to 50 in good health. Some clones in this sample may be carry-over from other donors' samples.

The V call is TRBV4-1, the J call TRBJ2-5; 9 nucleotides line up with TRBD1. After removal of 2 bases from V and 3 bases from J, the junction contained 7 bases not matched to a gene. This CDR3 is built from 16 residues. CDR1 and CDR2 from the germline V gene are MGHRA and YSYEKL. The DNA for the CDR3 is TGCGCCAGCAGCCAATTCGGGACAGGGAGGGAAGAGACCCAGTACTTC. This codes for CASSQFGTGREETQYF.

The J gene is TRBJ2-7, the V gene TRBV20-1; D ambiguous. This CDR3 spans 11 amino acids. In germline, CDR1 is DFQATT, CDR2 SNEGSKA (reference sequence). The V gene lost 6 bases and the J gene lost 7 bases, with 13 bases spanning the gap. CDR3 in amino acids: CSARPFEEQYF. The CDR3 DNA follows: TGCAGTGCCCGCCCCTTCGAAGAGCAGTACTTC.

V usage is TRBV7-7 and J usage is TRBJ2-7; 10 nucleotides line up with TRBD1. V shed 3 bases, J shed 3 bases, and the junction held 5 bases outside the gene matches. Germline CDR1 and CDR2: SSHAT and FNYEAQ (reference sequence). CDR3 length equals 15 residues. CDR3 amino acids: CASSLDGTGVYEQYF. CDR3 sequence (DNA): TGTGCCAGCAGCTTGGATGGGACAGGGGTCTACGAGCAGTACTTC.

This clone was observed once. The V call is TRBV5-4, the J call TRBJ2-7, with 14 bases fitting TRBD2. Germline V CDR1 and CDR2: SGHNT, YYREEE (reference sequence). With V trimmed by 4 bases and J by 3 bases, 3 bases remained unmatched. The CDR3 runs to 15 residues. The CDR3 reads CASSAGLAGDYEQYF. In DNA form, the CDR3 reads TGTGCCAGCAGCGCGGGACTAGCGGGGGACTACGAGCAGTACTTC.

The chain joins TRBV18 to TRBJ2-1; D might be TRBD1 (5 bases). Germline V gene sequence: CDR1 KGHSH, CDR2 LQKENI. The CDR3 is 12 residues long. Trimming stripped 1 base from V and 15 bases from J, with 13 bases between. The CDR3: CASSPQDSSAFF. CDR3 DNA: TGTGCCAGCTCACCACAAGACAGTTCGGCGTTCTTC.

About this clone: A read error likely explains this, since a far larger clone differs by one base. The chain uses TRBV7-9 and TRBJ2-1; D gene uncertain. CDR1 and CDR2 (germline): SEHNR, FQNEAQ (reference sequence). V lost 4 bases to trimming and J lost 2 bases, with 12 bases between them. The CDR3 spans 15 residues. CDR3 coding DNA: TGTGCCAGCAGCTCAGTTCCAGAGGCCTACAATGAGCAGTTCTTC. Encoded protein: CASSSVPEAYNEQFF.

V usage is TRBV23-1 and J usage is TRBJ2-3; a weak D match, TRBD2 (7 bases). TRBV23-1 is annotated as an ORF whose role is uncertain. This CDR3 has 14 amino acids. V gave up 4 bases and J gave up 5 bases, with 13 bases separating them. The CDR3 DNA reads TGCGCCAGCAGTCTACAGGGAGGGGTAGATACGCAGTATTTT. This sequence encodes CASSLQGGVDTQYF.

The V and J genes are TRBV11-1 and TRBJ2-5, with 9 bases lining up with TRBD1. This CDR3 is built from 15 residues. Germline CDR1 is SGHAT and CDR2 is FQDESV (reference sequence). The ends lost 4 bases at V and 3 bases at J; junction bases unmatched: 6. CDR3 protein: CASSYSGTGKETQYF. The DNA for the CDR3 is TGTGCCAGCAGCTATTCCGGGACAGGGAAAGAGACCCAGTACTTC.

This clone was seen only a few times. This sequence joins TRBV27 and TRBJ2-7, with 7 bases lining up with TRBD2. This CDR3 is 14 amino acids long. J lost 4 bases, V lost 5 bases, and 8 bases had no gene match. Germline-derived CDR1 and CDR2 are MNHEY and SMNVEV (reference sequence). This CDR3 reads CASSDGRRPYEQYF. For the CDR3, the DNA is TGTGCCAGCAGTGACGGGAGGCGTCCTTACGAGCAGTACTTC.

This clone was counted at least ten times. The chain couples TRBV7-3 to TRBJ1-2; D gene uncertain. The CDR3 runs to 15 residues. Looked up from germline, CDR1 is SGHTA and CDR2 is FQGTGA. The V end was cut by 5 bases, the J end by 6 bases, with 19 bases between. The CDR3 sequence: CASSTYPGRVDGYTF. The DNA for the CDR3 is TGTGCCAGCAGCACTTACCCTGGCCGGGTGGATGGCTACACCTTC.

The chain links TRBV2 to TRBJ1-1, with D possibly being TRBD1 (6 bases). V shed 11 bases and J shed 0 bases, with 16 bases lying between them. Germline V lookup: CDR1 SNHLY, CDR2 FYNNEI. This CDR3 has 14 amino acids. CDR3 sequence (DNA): TGTGCCTCCTCCGGACAGCTAATGAACACTGAAGCTTTCTTT. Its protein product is CASSGQLMNTEAFF.

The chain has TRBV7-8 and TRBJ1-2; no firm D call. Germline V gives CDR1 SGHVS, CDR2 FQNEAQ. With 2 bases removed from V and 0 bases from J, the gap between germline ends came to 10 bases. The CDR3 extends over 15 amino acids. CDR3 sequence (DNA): TGTGCCAGCAGCTTAAAAGCAGGACCTAACTATGGCTACACCTTC. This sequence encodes CASSLKAGPNYGYTF.

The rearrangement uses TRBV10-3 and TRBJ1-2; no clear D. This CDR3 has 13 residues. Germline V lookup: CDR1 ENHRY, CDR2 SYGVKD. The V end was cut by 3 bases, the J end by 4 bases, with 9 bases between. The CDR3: CAISDRNLYGYTF. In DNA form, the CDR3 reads TGTGCCATCAGTGATAGGAACCTCTATGGCTACACCTTC.